These 11 T cell receptor beta chains were sequenced from one sample in a study of T cells in Graves' hyperthyroidism and ophthalmopathy. RNA transcripts provided the source from which TCR beta CDR3 regions were amplified. A first-round RT-PCR of the TCR CDR3 used the HTBI primer set. TCRdb analysed the multiplex PCR reads with MiXCR anew, one entry per CDR3 protein. The table has 300,000 to 450,000 distinct CDR3 sequences, around a sixth seen once. The source material was blood. Source of these receptors: a woman aged 18-29 years with Graves' hyperthyroidism that later progressed to Graves' ophthalmopathy.

This clonotype was observed a handful of times. The CDR3 DNA sequence: TGTGCCAGCAGCTTAAACAGGCTAGCGGGGACCTACGAGCAGTACTTC. The encoded protein is CASSLNRLAGTYEQYF. The chain is built from TRBV7-2 and TRBJ2-7, with 9 bases aligning to TRBD2. Per the germline V gene, CDR1 is SGHTA and CDR2 is FQGNSA. With 2 bases clipped from V and 2 bases from J, the junction kept 7 bases outside the gene matches. There are 16 residues in the CDR3. The full variable domain, in which reference TRBV7-2 and TRBJ2-7 provide the parts outside the CDR3, is GAGVSQSPSNKVTEKGKDVELRCDPISGHTALYWYRQSLGQGLEFLIYFQGNSAPDKSGLPSDRFSAERTGGSVSTLTIQRTQQEDSAVYLCASSLNRLAGTYEQYFGPGTRLTVT.

The table lists this clonotype with many counts. An end of the junction does not agree with germline; a read error may underlie this. The gene calls are TRBV29-1 and TRBJ2-3, with D perhaps being TRBD1 or TRBD2 (5 bases each). Germline CDR1 and CDR2: SQVTM and ANQGSEA. The CDR3 is 15 residues long. In nucleotides, the CDR3 is TGCAGCGCTGAATCCTGGGTGGGGGTTCCGGATACGCAGTATTTT. Translated: CSAESWVGVPDTQYF.

This clonotype appeared many times. CDR3 in DNA: TGCAGCGTCGCCCCTCGACTCAGCAGCACTGAAGCTTTCTTT. Encoded protein: CSVAPRLSSTEAFF. This chain links TRBV29-1 with TRBJ1-1; D gene unclear. The V gene lost 6 bases and the J gene lost 4 bases, with 18 bases spanning the gap. CDR1 is SQVTM and CDR2 is ANQGSEA in the germline V gene. CDR3 length: 14 residues.

This clonotype was counted only a few times. This chain links TRBV13 with TRBJ2-7, with TRBD2 identical over 11 bases. Germline values: CDR1 PRHDT, CDR2 FYEKMQ (reference sequence). CDR3 length equals 16 residues. The J segment lost 1 base and the V segment lost 4 bases, leaving 6 bases of the junction unmatched. The CDR3 here is CASSSRLAGFSYEQYF. The CDR3 nucleotides read TGTGCCAGCAGCTCTCGACTAGCGGGATTTTCCTACGAGCAGTACTTC.

This clonotype was seen repeatedly, ten times or more. The CDR3 nucleotides are TGTGCCAGCAGTTCTTCCGCCCCGGGACAGGGGGCATGGGAGCAGTACTTC. Amino acid sequence: CASSSSAPGQGAWEQYF. This chain connects TRBV27 to TRBJ2-7; 12 bases match TRBD1. The CDR3 is made up of 17 amino acids. Trimming removed 4 bases from V and 7 bases from J; junction bases left unmatched: 14. CDR1 and CDR2 from the germline V gene are MNHEY and SMNVEV (reference sequence).

This clonotype was detected many times. The chain has TRBV5-4 and TRBJ2-3; D is perhaps TRBD2 (6 bases). Per germline, CDR1 SGHNT and CDR2 YYREEE (reference sequence). Trimming pared 0 bases from V and 2 bases from J, leaving 13 bases between. The CDR3 sequence is 16 residues long. CDR3 loop: CASSLEGTFPTDTQYF. The CDR3 nucleotides read TGTGCCAGCAGCTTGGAGGGGACTTTCCCCACAGATACGCAGTATTTT.

The sample holds many counts of this clonotype. The chain is built from TRBV18 and TRBJ2-3, with no clear D. Germline V gene sequence: CDR1 KGHSH, CDR2 LQKENI. The CDR3 runs 14 residues. V dropped 4 bases and J dropped 1 base, with 9 bases sitting between them. CDR3 in DNA: TGTGCCAGCTCACGAACCCTCGGCACAGATACGCAGTATTTT. The encoded protein is CASSRTLGTDTQYF. Drawing the rest from reference TRBV18 and TRBJ2-3, the complete variable domain is NAGVMQNPRHLVRRRGQEARLRCSPMKGHSHVYWYRQLPEEGLKFMVYLQKENIIDESGMPKERFSAEFPKEGPSILRIQQVVRGDSAAYFCASSRTLGTDTQYFGPGTRLTVL.

This clonotype was recorded at least ten times. The chain joins TRBV13 to TRBJ2-3; 8 bases are a match to TRBD2. In germline, CDR1 is PRHDT, CDR2 FYEKMQ (reference sequence). The CDR3 length is 17 residues. The ends lost 5 bases at V and 1 base at J; junction bases unmatched: 11. The CDR3 sequence is CASSHSFAGGRTDTQYF. CDR3 nucleotide sequence: TGTGCCAGCAGCCACAGTTTTGCGGGAGGTCGCACAGATACGCAGTATTTT. The full variable domain, rest sourced from reference TRBV13 and TRBJ2-3, is AAGVIQSPRHLIKEKRETATLKCYPIPRHDTVYWYQQGPGQDPQFLISFYEKMQSDKGSIPDRFSAQQFSDYHSELNMSSLELGDSALYFCASSHSFAGGRTDTQYFGPGTRLTVL.

The genes are TRBV27 and TRBJ2-5, with TRBD1 matching 12 bases. V trimming: 5 bases; J trimming: 5 bases; junction bases outside the gene matches: 6. Germline V gene sequence: CDR1 MNHEY, CDR2 SMNVEV (reference sequence). This CDR3 is built from 15 residues. CDR3 coding DNA: TGTGCCAGCAGTGGGGACAGGGGGCTTTTGGAGACCCAGTACTTC. Translating gives CASSGDRGLLETQYF.

This clonotype appeared many times. The chain has TRBV20-1 and TRBJ2-7; D perhaps matches TRBD2 (6 bases). There are 15 residues in the CDR3. Germline V gene lookup returns CDR1 DFQATT and CDR2 SNEGSKA (reference sequence). V gave up 6 bases and J gave up 1 base, with 19 bases separating them. The CDR3 loop reads CSAAIAGRGSYEQYF. The CDR3 nucleotides read TGCAGTGCAGCAATCGCGGGGAGAGGATCCTACGAGCAGTACTTC.

The rearrangement uses TRBV5-5 and TRBJ1-1, with TRBD1 as a possible D gene (5 bases). The V end was cut by 0 bases, the J end by 0 bases, with 21 bases between. The CDR3 has 19 amino acids. CDR1 is SGHKS and CDR2 is YYEKEE in the germline V gene (reference sequence). The DNA of the CDR3 is TGTGCCAGCAGCTTGGCTGGAGGACGGAGACAGTCCATGAACACTGAAGCTTTCTTT. Translated, it gives CASSLAGGRRQSMNTEAFF.